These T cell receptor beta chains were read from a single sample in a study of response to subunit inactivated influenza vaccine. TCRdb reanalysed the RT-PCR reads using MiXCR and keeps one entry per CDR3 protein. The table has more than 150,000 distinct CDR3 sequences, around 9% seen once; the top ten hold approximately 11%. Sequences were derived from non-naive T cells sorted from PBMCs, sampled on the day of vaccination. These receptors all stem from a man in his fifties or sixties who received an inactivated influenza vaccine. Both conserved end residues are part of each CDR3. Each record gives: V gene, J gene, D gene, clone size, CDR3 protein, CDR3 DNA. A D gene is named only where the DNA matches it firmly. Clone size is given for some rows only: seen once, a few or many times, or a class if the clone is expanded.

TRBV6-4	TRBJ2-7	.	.	CASSERGSSYEQYF	TGTGCCAGCAGTGAACGGGGAAGCTCCTACGAGCAGTACTTC
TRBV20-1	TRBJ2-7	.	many	CSASDSYEQYF	TGCAGTGCTAGCGACTCCTACGAGCAGTACTTC
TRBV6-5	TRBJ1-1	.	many	CASSYEGRAFF	TGTGCCAGCAGTTACGAGGGGAGAGCTTTCTTT
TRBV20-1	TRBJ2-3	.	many	CSASPWGEDTQYF	TGCAGTGCTAGCCCTTGGGGGGAGGATACGCAGTATTTT
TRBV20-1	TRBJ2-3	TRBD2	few	CSAPGQGGTDTQYF	TGCAGTGCGCCTGGCCAGGGAGGGACAGATACGCAGTATTTT
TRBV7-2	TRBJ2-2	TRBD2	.	CASSTLAGAQGELFF	TGTGCCAGCAGCACACTAGCGGGGGCTCAAGGGGAGCTGTTTTTT
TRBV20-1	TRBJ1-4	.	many	CSARGEKLFF	TGCAGTGCCCGCGGGGAAAAACTGTTTTTT
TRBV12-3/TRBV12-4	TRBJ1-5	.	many	CASSLNSYSNQPQHF	TGTGCCAGCAGTTTAAACAGTTATAGCAATCAGCCCCAGCATTTT
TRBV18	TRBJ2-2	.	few	CASSPPGLNVNTGELFF	TGTGCCAGCTCACCCCCAGGCCTGAATGTGAACACCGGGGAGCTGTTTTTT
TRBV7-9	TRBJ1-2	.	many	CASSGSGSGYGYTF	TGTGCCAGCAGCGGTTCAGGGTCCGGCTATGGCTACACCTTC
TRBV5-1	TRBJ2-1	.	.	CASSGQTSSNNEQFF	TGCGCCAGCAGCGGACAGACAAGTAGTAACAATGAGCAGTTCTTC
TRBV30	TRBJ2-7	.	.	CAWSQAYEQYF	TGTGCCTGGAGTCAGGCCTACGAGCAGTACTTC
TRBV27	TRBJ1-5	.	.	CASSFWGQPQHF	TGTGCCAGCAGTTTCTGGGGGCAGCCCCAGCATTTT
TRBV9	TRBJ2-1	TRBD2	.	CASSVAGTSHNEQFF	TGTGCCAGCAGCGTAGCCGGGACTAGCCACAATGAGCAGTTCTTC
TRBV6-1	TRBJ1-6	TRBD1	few	CASSETDRGVRSPLHF	TGTGCCAGCAGTGAAACCGACAGGGGGGTGAGGTCACCCCTCCACTTT
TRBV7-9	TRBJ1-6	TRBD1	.	CASSRDSGDSPLHF	TGTGCCAGCAGCCGGGACAGCGGAGATTCACCCCTCCACTTT
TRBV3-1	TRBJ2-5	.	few	CASSQDRVQETQYF	TGTGCCAGCAGCCAAGATCGGGTACAAGAGACCCAGTACTTC
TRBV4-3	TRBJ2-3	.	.	CASSQDGPATDTQYF	TGCGCCAGCAGCCAAGATGGGCCAGCCACAGATACGCAGTATTTT
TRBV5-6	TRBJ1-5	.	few	CASSSEAGGFQPQHF	TGTGCCAGCAGTTCAGAAGCAGGTGGATTTCAGCCCCAGCATTTT
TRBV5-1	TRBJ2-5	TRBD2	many	CASSKSTSGGQETQYF	TGCGCCAGCAGCAAATCGACTAGCGGGGGACAAGAGACCCAGTACTTC
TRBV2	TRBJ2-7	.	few	CASSEVFGSYEQYF	TGTGCCAGCAGTGAAGTGTTCGGCAGCTACGAGCAGTACTTC
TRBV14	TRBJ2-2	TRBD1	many	CASSQNRGSGELFF	TGTGCCAGCAGCCAAAACAGGGGGTCGGGGGAGCTGTTTTTT
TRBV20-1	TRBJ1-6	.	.	CSARAGNSPLHF	TGCAGTGCTAGAGCAGGGAATTCACCCCTCCACTTT
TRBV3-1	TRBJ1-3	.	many	CASSQGKRNTIYF	TGTGCCAGCAGCCAAGGAAAACGAAACACCATATATTTT
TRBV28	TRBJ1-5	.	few	CASSFLGKTGQSRNQPQHF	TGTGCCAGCAGTTTTTTGGGCAAGACCGGACAATCTCGCAATCAGCCCCAGCATTTT
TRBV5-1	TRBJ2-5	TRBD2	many	CASSLDGSGRYQYF	TGCGCCAGCAGCTTGGATGGTAGCGGGAGATACCAGTACTTC
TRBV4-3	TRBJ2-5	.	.	CASSQNRGGETQYF	TGCGCCAGCAGCCAAAACAGGGGAGGAGAGACCCAGTACTTC
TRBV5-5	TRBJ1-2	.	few	CASSLATIGDGYTF	TGTGCCAGCAGCTTGGCGACCATCGGGGATGGCTACACCTTC
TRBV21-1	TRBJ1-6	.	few	CASSRSFGDALYNSPLHF	TGTGCCAGCAGCAGATCTTTCGGGGACGCCCTCTATAATTCACCCCTCCACTTT
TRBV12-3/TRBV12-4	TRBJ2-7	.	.	CASSPVGSYEQYF	TGTGCCAGCAGCCCCGTGGGGTCCTACGAGCAGTACTTC
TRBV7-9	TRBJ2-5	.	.	CASSRDTTHETQYF	TGTGCCAGCAGCCGAGACACGACCCACGAGACCCAGTACTTC
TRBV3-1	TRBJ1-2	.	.	CASSLFGVGYGYTF	TGTGCCAGCAGCCTTTTTGGGGTTGGCTATGGCTACACCTTC
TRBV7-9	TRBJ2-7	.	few	CASSADGAYEQYF	TGTGCCAGCAGCGCCGACGGGGCCTACGAGCAGTACTTC
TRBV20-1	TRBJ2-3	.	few	CSASVYVRTDTQYF	TGCAGTGCTAGCGTGTACGTCCGCACAGATACGCAGTATTTT
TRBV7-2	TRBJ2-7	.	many	CASSLTTGTSYEQYF	TGTGCCAGCAGCTTAACGACAGGTACCTCCTACGAGCAGTACTTC
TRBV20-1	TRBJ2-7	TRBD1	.	CSATNVGQPAYEQYF	TGCAGTGCTACAAACGTGGGACAGCCAGCCTACGAGCAGTACTTC
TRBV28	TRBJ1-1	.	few	CASSLGGAKAFF	TGTGCCAGCAGTCTCGGGGGCGCGAAGGCTTTCTTT
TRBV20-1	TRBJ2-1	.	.	CSARDLIAEQFF	TGCAGTGCTAGAGATCTGATCGCTGAGCAGTTCTTC
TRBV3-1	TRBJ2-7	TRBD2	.	CASSQSASGSVEQYF	TGTGCCAGCAGCCAGAGTGCTAGCGGGAGTGTCGAGCAGTACTTC
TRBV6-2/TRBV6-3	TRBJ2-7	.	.	CASSYASRPHEQYF	TGTGCCAGCAGTTACGCTAGCCGCCCCCACGAGCAGTACTTC